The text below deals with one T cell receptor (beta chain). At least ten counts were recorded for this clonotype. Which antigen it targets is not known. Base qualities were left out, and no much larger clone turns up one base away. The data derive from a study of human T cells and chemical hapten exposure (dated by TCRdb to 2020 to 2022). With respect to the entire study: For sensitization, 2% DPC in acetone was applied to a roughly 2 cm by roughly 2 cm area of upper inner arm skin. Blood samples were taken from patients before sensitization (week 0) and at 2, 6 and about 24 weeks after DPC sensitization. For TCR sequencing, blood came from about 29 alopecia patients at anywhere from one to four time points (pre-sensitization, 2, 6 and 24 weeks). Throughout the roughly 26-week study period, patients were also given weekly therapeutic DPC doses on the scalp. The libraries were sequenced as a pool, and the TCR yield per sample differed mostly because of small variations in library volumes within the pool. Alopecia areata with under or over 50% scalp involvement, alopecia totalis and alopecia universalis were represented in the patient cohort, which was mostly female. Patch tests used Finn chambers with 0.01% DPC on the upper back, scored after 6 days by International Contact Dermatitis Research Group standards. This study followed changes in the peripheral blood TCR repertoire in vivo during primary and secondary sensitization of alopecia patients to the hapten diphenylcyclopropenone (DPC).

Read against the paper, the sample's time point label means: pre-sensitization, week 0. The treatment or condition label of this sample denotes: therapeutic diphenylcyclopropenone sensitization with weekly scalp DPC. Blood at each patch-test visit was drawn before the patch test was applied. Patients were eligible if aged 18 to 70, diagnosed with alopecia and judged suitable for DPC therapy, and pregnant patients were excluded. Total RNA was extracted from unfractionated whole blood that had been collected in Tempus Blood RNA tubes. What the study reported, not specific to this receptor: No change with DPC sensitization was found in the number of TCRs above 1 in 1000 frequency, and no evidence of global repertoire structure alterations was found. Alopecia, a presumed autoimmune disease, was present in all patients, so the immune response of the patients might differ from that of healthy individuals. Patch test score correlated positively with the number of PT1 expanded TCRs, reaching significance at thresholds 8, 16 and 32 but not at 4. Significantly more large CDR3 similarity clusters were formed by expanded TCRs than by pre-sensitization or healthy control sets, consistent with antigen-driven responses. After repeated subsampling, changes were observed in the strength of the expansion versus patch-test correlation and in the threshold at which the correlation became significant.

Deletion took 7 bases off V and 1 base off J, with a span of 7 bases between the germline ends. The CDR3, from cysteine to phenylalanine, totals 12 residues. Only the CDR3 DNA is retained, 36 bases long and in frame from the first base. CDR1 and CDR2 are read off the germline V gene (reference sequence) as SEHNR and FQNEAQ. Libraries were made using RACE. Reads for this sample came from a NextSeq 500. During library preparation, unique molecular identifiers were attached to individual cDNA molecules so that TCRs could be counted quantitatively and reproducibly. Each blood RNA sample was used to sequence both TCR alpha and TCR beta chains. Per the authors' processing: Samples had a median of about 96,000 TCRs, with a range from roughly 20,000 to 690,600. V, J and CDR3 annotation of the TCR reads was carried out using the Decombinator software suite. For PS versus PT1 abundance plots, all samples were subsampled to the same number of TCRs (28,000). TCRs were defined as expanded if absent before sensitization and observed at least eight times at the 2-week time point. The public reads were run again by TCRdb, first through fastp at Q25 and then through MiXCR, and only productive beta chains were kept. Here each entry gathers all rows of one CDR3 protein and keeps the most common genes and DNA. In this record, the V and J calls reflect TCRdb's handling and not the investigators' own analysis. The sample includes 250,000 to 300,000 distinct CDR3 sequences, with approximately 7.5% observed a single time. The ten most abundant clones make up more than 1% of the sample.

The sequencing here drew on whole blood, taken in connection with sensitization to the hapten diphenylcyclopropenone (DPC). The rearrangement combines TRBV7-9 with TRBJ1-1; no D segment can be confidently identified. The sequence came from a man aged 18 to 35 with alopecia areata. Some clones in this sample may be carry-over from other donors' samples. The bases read TGTGCCAGCAACCAGTGGAACACTGAAGCTTTCTTT. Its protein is CASNQWNTEAFF.